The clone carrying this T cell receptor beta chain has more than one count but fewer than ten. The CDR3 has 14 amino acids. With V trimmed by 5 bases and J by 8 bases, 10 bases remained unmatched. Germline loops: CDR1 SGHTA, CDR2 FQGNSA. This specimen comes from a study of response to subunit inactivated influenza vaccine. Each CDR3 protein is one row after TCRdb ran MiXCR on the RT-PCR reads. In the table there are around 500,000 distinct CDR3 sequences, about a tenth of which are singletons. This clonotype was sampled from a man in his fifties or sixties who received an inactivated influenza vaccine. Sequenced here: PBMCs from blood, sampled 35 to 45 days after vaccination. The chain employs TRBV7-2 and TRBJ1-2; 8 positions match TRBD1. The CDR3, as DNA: TGTGCCAGCAGCCTGACAGGGGTGAACGGGGGCTACACCTTC. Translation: CASSLTGVNGGYTF.